The present T cell receptor (beta chain) was sequenced within a study of shared clonotypes between healthy human individuals. About the study: Used for every donor were three CD4 naive, three CD4 memory, two CD8 naive and one CD8 memory plate. Findings of the study overall: The four-donor shared clonotypes exceeded non-shared clonotypes in generation probability, with non-shared ones scoring lower.

Original processing methods: From ImmunoSEQ came sequences covering only the junction and carrying no quality scores, so filtering differed. Assay: immunoSEQ multiplex PCR; the TCRdb copy retains only in-frame clones and omits some. The DNA gave D and trimming, while V, J and clone size come from that table. Of about 2.1 million clones listed, around 93% are singletons. Naive CD8 cells, CD45RO-negative and positively selected for CCR7, excluded terminally differentiated effector memory CD45RA+ cells. Details on this clone: Its antigen is still unknown.

The TCR sequence derives from a man aged 18 to 29 in good health. Some clones in this sample may be carry-over from other donors' samples. The sample taken for sequencing was naive CD8+ T cells from PBMCs.

CDR3 in DNA: TGTGCCAGCAGCCCCCGGGACGGATCCTCCTACAATGAGCAGTTCTTC. Its protein is CASSPRDGSSYNEQFF. This rearrangement joins TRBV9 to TRBJ2-1; D is possibly TRBD1 or TRBD2 (5 bases each). Trimming shortened V by 4 bases and J by 0 bases, and 14 bases separated the two germline ends. In germline, CDR1 is SGDLS, CDR2 YYNGEE. This CDR3 contains 16 residues.